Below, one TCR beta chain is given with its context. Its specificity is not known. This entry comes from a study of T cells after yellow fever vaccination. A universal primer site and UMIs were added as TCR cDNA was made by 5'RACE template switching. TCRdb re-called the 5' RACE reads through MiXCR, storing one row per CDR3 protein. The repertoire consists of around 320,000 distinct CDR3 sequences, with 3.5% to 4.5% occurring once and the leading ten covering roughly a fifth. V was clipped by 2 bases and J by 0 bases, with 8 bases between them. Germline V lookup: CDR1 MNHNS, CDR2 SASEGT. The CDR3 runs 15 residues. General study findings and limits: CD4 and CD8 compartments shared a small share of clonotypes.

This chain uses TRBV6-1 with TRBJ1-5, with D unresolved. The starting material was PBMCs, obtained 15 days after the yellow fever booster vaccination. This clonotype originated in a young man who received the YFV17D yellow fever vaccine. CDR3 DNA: TGTGCCAGCAGTGAATTCGGAAATAGCAATCAGCCCCAGCATTTT. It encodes CASSEFGNSNQPQHF.